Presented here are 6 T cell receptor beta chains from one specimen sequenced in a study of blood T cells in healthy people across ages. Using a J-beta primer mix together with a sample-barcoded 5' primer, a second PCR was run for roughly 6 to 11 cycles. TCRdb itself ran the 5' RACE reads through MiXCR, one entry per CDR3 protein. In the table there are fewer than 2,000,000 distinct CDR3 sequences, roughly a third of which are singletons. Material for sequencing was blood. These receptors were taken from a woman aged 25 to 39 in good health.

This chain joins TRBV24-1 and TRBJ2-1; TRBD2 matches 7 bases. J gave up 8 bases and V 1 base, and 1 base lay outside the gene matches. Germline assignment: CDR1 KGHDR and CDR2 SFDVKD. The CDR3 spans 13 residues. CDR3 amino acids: CATSDFRGDEQFF. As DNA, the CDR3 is TGTGCCACCAGTGATTTCCGGGGGGATGAGCAGTTCTTC.

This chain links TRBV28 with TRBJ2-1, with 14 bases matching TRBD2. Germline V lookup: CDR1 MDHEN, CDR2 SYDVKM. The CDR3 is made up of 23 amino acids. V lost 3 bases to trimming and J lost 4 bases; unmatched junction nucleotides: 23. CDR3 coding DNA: TGTGCCAGCAGTTTCGGACAGGGTTTAGGAGGACTAGCGGGAGGCGGGAGATACAATGAGCAGTTCTTC. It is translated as CASSFGQGLGGLAGGGRYNEQFF. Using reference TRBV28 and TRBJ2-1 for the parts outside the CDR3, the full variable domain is DVKVTQSSRYLVKRTGEKVFLECVQDMDHENMFWYRQDPGLGLRLIYFSYDVKMKEKGDIPEGYSVSREKKERFSLILESASTNQTSMYLCASSFGQGLGGLAGGGRYNEQFFGPGTRLTVL.

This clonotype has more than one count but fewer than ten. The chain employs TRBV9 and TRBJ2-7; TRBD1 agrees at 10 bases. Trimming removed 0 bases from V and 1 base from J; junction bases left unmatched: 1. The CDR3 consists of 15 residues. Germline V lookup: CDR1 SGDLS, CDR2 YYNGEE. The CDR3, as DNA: TGTGCCAGCAGCGTAGGGGACAGGGGATCCTACGAGCAGTACTTC. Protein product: CASSVGDRGSYEQYF.

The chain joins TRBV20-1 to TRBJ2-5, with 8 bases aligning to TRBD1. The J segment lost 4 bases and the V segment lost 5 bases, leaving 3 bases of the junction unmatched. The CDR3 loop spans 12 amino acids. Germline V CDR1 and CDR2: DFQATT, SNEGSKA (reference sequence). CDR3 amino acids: CSASTGAETQYF. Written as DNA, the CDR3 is TGCAGTGCTTCGACAGGGGCAGAGACCCAGTACTTC.

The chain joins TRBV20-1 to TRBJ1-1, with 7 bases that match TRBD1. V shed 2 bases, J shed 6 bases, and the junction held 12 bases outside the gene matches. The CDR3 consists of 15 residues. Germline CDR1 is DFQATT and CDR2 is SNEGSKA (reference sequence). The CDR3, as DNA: TGCAGTGCTAGATCCTCAGACAGGGCATCGGCTGAAGCTTTCTTT. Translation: CSARSSDRASAEAFF.

The CDR3 sequence is CANRTSGGRETQYF. The DNA of the CDR3 is TGTGCTAATCGGACTAGCGGGGGCAGGGAGACCCAGTACTTC. The chain uses TRBV12-5 and TRBJ2-5; 13 nucleotides match TRBD2. Germline V gene sequence: CDR1 LGHNT, CDR2 FRNRAP. The V and J ends lost 10 bases and 5 bases, in that order; junction bases with no gene match: 7. The CDR3 is 14 residues long.